The 7 T cell receptor beta chains below were found in one sample sequenced in a study of monozygotic twins with inflammatory bowel disease. From its re-call of the 5' RACE reads, TCRdb lists each CDR3 protein once, without DNA. This sample's table has 150,000 to 200,000 distinct CDR3 sequences. The sample consisted of blood. These receptors were taken from a human donor with ulcerative colitis or Crohn's disease, or a healthy co-twin of an affected twin (not recorded which).

The J gene is TRBJ2-3, the V gene TRBV7-2; the TRBD2 assignment by TCRdb is unverifiable without DNA. This CDR3 spans 17 amino acids. Germline values: CDR1 SGHTA, CDR2 FQGNSA. The CDR3 is CASSSQTTSGRTDTQYF.

The chain joins TRBV4-3 to TRBJ1-5; without DNA, the TCRdb call of TRBD1 cannot be checked. Looked up from germline, CDR1 is LGHNA and CDR2 is YSLEER. This CDR3 has 15 amino acids. The chain's CDR3 is CASSQSLRVDQPQHF.

The chain is built from TRBV7-6 and TRBJ2-5; no DNA is available, so the TRBD1 call from TCRdb remains unchecked. The CDR3 has 15 residues. Germline CDR1 reads SGHVS; CDR2 reads FNYEAQ. This chain's CDR3 is CASSYRQGALETQYF.

V gene TRBV5-1 combines with J gene TRBJ1-6; TCRdb gives TRBD1 as the D gene, but with no DNA this cannot be confirmed. The germline gives CDR1 SGHRS, CDR2 YFSETQ. The CDR3 contains 15 residues. The CDR3 sequence: CASSSTGVGNSPLHF.

The V and J genes are TRBV9 and TRBJ1-4; TCRdb picks TRBD1, but there is no DNA to check that call. Germline CDR1 reads SGDLS; CDR2 reads YYNGEE. This CDR3 contains 15 residues. CDR3 protein: CASSPWGGTGEKLFF.

The chain combines TRBV27 with TRBJ2-1; TCRdb's D call, TRBD1, is unchecked because there is no DNA. Germline V gives CDR1 MNHEY, CDR2 SMNVEV (reference sequence). The CDR3 spans 19 residues. CDR3: CASSPPEGGRFPYYNEQFF.

The chain recombines TRBV11-2 with TRBJ2-1; TCRdb's D call of TRBD1 is untestable without DNA. This CDR3 has 16 amino acids. In germline, CDR1 is SGHAT, CDR2 FQNNGV. This chain's CDR3 is CASSLGTRQGANEQFF. Full variable domain (missing parts from reference TRBV11-2 and TRBJ2-1): EAGVAQSPRYKIIEKRQSVAFWCNPISGHATLYWYQQILGQGPKLLIQFQNNGVVDDSQLPKDRFSAERLKGVDSTLKIQPAKLEDSAVYLCASSLGTRQGANEQFFGPGTRLTVL.